This TCR beta chain was identified in a study of metastatic and nonmetastatic thyroid tumors. Ten or more counts support this clone. Thyroid surgery took place with no prior treatment in any patient. With MiXCR, TCRdb called clones anew from the PCR reads. This sample has roughly 81,000 clones, with less than 10% found just once. This CDR3 has 14 amino acids. V lost 3 bases and J lost 8, with 17 bases in between. CDR1 and CDR2 from the germline V gene are MGHRA and YSYEKL. This receptor was identified in a female donor with papillary thyroid cancer or a benign thyroid nodule (not recorded which). Some clones in this sample may be carry-over from other donors' samples. The chain links TRBV4-1 to TRBJ2-7; weak D call: TRBD1 (6 bases). Sequencing used blood. The CDR3 is CASSHPDSKGQQYF. Written as DNA, the CDR3 is TGCGCCAGCAGCCATCCGGACAGCAAGGGACAGCAGTACTTC.